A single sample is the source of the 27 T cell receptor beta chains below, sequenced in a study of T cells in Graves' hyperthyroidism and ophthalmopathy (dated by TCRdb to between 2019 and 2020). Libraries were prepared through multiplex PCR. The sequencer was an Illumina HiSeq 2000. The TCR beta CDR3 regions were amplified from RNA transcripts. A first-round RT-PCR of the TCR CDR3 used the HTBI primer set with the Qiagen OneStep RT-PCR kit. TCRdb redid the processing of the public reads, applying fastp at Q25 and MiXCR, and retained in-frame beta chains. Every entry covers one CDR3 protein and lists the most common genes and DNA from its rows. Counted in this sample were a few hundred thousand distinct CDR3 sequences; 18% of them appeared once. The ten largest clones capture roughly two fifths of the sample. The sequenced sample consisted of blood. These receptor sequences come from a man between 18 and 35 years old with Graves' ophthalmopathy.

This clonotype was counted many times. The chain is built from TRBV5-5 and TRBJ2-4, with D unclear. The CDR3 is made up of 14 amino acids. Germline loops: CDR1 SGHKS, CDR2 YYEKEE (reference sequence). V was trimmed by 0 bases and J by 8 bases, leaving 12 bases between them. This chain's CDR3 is CASSLEGASDIQYF. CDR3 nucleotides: TGTGCCAGCAGCTTGGAAGGAGCCAGCGACATTCAGTACTTC. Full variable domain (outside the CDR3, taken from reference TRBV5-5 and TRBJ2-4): DAGVTQSPTHLIKTRGQQVTLRCSPISGHKSVSWYQQVLGQGPQFIFQYYEKEERGRGNFPDRFSARQFPNYSSELNVNALLLGDSALYLCASSLEGASDIQYFGAGTRLSVL.

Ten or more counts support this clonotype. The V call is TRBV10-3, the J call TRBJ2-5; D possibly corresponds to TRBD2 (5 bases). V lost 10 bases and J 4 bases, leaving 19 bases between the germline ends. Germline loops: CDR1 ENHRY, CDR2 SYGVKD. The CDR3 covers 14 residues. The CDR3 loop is CARKPGPRGETQYF. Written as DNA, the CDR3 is TGTGCCAGAAAGCCGGGTCCTCGGGGAGAGACCCAGTACTTC.

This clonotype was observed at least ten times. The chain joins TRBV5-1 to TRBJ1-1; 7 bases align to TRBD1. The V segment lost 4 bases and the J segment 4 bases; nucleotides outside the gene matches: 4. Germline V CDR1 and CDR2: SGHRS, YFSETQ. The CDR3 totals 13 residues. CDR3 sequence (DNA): TGCGCCAGCAGCATACGGACAGGCACTGAAGCTTTCTTT. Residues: CASSIRTGTEAFF. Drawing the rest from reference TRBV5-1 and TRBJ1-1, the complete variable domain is KAGVTQTPRYLIKTRGQQVTLSCSPISGHRSVSWYQQTPGQGLQFLFEYFSETQRNKGNFPGRFSGRQFSNSRSEMNVSTLELGDSALYLCASSIRTGTEAFFGQGTRLTVV.

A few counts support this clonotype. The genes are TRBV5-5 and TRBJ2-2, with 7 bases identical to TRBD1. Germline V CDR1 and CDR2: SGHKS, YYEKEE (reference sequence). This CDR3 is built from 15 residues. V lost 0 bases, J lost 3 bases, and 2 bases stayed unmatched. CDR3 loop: CASSLGRGYTGELFF. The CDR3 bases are TGTGCCAGCAGCTTGGGCAGGGGGTACACCGGGGAGCTGTTTTTT. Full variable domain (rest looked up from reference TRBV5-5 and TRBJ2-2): DAGVTQSPTHLIKTRGQQVTLRCSPISGHKSVSWYQQVLGQGPQFIFQYYEKEERGRGNFPDRFSARQFPNYSSELNVNALLLGDSALYLCASSLGRGYTGELFFGEGSRLTVL.

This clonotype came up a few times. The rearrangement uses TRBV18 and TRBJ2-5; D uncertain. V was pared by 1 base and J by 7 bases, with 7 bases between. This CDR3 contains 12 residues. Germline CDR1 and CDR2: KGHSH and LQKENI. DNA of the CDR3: TGTGCCAGCTCACCACGGCTGGGGACCCAGTACTTC. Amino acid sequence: CASSPRLGTQYF.

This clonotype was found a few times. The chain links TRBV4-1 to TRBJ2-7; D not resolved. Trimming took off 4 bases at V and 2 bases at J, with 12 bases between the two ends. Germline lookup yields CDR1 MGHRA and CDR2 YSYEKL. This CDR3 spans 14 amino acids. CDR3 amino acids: CASSPIGVTYEQYF. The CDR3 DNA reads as TGCGCCAGCAGCCCTATCGGAGTCACCTACGAGCAGTACTTC.

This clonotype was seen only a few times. The CDR3 DNA is TGTGCCAGCAGCTTAACCCAGGGGTATGGCTACACCTTC. It translates to CASSLTQGYGYTF. The chain joins TRBV28 to TRBJ1-2; TRBD1 is a possible D gene (6 bases). The V end lost 6 bases, the J end lost 5 bases, and 13 bases lay between the germline ends. From germline, CDR1 is MDHEN and CDR2 SYDVKM. The CDR3 runs to 13 residues.

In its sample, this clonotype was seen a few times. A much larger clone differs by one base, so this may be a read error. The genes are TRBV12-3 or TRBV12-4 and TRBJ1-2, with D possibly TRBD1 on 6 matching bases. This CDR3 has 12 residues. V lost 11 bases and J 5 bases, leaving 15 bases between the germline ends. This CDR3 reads CAGTPGDYGYTF. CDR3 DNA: TGTGCCGGCACCCCAGGGGATTATGGCTACACCTTC.

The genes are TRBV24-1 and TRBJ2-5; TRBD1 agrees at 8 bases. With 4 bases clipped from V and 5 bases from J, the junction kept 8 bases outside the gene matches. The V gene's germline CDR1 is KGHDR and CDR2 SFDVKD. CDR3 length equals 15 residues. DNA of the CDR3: TGTGCCACCAGTGACCCAGGGGGCATGAGGGAGACCCAGTACTTC. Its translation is CATSDPGGMRETQYF.

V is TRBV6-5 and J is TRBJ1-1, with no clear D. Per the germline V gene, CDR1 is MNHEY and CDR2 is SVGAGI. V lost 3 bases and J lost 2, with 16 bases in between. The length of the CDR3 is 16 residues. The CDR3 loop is CASSYFFRQTNTEAFF. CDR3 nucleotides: TGTGCCAGCAGTTATTTTTTCCGGCAGACAAACACTGAAGCTTTCTTT.

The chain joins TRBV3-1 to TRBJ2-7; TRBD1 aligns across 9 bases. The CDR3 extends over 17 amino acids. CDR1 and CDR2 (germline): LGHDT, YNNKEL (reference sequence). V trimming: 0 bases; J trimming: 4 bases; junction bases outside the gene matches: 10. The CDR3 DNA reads TGTGCCAGCAGCCAAGAGGGGGACAGGGTTGATTTGTACGAGCAGTACTTC. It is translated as CASSQEGDRVDLYEQYF.

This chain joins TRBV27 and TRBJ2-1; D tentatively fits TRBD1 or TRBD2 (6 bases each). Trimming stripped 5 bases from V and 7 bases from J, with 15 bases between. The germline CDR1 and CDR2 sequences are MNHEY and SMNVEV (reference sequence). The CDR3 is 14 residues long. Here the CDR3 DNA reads TGTGCCAGCAGTCTAGGGACTCAGGGGAATGAGCAGTTCTTC. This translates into CASSLGTQGNEQFF.

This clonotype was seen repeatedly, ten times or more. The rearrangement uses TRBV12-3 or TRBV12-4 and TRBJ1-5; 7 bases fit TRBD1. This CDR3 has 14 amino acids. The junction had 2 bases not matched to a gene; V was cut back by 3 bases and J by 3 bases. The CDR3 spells CASSLGQNNQPQHF. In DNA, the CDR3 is TGTGCCAGCAGTTTGGGACAGAACAATCAGCCCCAGCATTTT.

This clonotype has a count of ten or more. The CDR3 loop is CASSLDGQAWQNTEAFF. The CDR3 region has the DNA TGCGCCAGCAGCTTGGACGGTCAAGCCTGGCAGAACACTGAAGCTTTCTTT. The gene calls are TRBV5-1 and TRBJ1-1; D gene uncertain. Germline values: CDR1 SGHRS, CDR2 YFSETQ. This CDR3 has 17 residues. The V and J ends lost 0 bases and 1 base respectively, with 16 bases between them.

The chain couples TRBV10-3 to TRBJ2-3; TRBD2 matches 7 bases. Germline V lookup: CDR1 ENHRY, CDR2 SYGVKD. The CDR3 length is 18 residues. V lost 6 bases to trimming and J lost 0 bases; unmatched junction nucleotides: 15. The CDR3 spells CAISDSPAKRGSTDTQYF. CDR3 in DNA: TGTGCCATCAGCGATTCGCCCGCCAAGCGGGGTAGCACAGATACGCAGTATTTT.

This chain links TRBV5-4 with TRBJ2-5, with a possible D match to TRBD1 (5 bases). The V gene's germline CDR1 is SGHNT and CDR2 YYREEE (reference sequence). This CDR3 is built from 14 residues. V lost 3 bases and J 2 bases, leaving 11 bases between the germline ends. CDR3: CASSWGAPQETQYF. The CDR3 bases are TGTGCCAGCAGCTGGGGCGCACCTCAAGAGACCCAGTACTTC.

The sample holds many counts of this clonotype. The CDR3 is CSASTTSGGLVYEQYF. The CDR3 DNA is TGCAGTGCTAGCACCACTAGCGGGGGGCTGGTATACGAGCAGTACTTC. The chain has TRBV20-1 and TRBJ2-7, with 12 bases matching TRBD2. Per germline, CDR1 DFQATT and CDR2 SNEGSKA (reference sequence). This CDR3 contains 16 residues. V lost 3 bases and J lost 4; bases outside the gene matches: 10.

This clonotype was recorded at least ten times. CDR3 region: CASSEGGVGYTF. DNA for the CDR3: TGTGCCAGCAGTGAAGGTGGTGTTGGCTACACCTTC. The chain joins TRBV6-1 to TRBJ1-2; D not resolved. Between the trimmed V and J ends, which lost 1 base and 7 bases, there was a span of 7 bases. Germline V gives CDR1 MNHNS, CDR2 SASEGT. The CDR3 has 12 amino acids.

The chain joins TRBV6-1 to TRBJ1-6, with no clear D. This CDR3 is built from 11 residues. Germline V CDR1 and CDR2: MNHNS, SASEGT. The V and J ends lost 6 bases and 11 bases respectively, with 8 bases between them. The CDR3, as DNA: TGTGCCAGCAGCACAGCCCCACCCCTCCACTTT. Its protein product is CASSTAPPLHF.

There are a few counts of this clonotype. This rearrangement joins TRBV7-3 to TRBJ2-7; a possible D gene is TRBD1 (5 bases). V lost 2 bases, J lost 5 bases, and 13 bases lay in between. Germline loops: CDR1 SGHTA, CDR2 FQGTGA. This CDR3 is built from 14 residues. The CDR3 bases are TGTGCCAGCAGCTTAGGGGCAGGGATAAACGAGCAGTACTTC. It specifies CASSLGAGINEQYF.

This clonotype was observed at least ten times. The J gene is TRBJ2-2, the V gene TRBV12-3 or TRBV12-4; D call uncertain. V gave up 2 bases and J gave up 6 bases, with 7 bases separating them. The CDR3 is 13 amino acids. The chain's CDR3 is CASSLLGPGELFF. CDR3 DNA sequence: TGTGCCAGCAGTTTATTGGGTCCCGGGGAGCTGTTTTTT.

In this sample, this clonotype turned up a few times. CDR3 sequence reads: CATRASGGAETQYF. CDR3 DNA sequence: TGTGCCACCAGGGCCTCGGGGGGCGCGGAGACCCAGTACTTC. The chain has TRBV24-1 and TRBJ2-5; a weak D match, TRBD2 (7 bases). Between the trimmed V and J ends, which lost 7 bases and 5 bases, there was a span of 16 bases. Germline V gene sequence: CDR1 KGHDR, CDR2 SFDVKD. The CDR3 runs 14 residues.

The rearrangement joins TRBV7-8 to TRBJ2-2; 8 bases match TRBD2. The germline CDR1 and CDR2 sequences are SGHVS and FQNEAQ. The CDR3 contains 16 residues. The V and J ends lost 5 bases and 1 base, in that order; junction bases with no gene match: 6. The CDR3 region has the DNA TGTGCCAGCAGCGACGTAGCGGGAATGAACACCGGGGAGCTGTTTTTT. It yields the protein CASSDVAGMNTGELFF.

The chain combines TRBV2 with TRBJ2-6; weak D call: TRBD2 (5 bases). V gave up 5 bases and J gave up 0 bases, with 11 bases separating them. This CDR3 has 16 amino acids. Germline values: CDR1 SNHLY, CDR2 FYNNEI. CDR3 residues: CASSRTGLSGANVLTF. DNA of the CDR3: TGTGCCAGCAGTAGAACCGGACTCTCTGGGGCCAACGTCCTGACTTTC.

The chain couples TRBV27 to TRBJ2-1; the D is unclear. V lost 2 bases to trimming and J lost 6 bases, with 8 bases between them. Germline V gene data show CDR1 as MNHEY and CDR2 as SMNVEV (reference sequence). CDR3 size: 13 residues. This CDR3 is CASSLVGFNEQFF. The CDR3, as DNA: TGTGCCAGCAGTTTAGTTGGGTTCAATGAGCAGTTCTTC.

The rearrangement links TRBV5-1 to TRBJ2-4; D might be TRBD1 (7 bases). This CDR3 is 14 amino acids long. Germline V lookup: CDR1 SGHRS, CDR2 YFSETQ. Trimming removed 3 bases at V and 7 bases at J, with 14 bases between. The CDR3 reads CASSSGQEGNIQYF. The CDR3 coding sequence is TGCGCCAGCAGCTCCGGACAGGAGGGGAACATTCAGTACTTC.

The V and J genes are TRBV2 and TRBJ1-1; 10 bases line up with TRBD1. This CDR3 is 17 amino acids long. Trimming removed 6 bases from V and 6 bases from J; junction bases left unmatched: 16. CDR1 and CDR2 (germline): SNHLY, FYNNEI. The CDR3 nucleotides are TGTGCCAGCAGCGCCGGGCCCGGGACAGGGGTAATCGCTGAAGCTTTCTTT. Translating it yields CASSAGPGTGVIAEAFF.